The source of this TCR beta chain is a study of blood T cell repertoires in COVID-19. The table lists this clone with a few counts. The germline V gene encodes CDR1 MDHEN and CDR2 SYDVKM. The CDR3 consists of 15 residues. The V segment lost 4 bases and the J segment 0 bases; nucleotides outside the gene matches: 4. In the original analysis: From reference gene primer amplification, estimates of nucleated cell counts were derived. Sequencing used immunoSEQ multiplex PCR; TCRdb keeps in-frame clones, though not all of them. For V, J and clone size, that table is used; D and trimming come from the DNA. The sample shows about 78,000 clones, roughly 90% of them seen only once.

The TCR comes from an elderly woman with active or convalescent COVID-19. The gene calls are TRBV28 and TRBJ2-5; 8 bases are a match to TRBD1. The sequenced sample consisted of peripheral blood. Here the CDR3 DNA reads TGTGCCAGCAGTTACGGACAGGGCCACCAAGAGACCCAGTACTTC. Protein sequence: CASSYGQGHQETQYF. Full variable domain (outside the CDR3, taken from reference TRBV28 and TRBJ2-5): DVKVTQSSRYLVKRTGEKVFLECVQDMDHENMFWYRQDPGLGLRLIYFSYDVKMKEKGDIPEGYSVSREKKERFSLILESASTNQTSMYLCASSYGQGHQETQYFGPGTRLLVL.